This T cell receptor (beta chain) was identified during a study of CD8 T cells in Susac syndrome. Study observations and caveats: Acknowledgment was made by the study that its TCR sequencing and HLA analysis involved a relatively small number of individuals.

With regard to this clonotype: Its target is not known.

This CDR3 region has 15 residues. Germline assignment: CDR1 MNHEY and CDR2 SVGEGT. The V and J ends lost 2 bases and 5 bases, in that order; junction bases with no gene match: 5. In blood CD8+ and CD4+ T cells, TCR beta underwent sequencing. TEMRA cells were FACS-enriched, with CD8+ and CD4+ T cells isolated negatively. An input of about 0.5 to 1 ug of RNA was subjected to reverse transcription using random hexamers. Coverage of TCR beta CDR3 amplification by immunoSEQ multiplex PCR extended to 54 Vbeta and 13 Jbeta. A single record per CDR3 protein comes from TCRdb applying MiXCR to the immunoSEQ multiplex PCR reads. The top ten clones hold 0.4% to 0.55% of a sample with about 52,000 distinct CDR3 sequences, roughly 93% of them seen once.

J is TRBJ2-2 and V is TRBV6-2 or TRBV6-3, with TRBD2 matching 7 bases. The receptor was isolated from a human donor with multiple sclerosis. Specimen: CD8+ T cells from PBMCs. The CDR3, as DNA: TGTGCCAGCAGTTACGATGGGGAGGGGACCGGGGAGCTGTTTTTT. Amino acids: CASSYDGEGTGELFF.